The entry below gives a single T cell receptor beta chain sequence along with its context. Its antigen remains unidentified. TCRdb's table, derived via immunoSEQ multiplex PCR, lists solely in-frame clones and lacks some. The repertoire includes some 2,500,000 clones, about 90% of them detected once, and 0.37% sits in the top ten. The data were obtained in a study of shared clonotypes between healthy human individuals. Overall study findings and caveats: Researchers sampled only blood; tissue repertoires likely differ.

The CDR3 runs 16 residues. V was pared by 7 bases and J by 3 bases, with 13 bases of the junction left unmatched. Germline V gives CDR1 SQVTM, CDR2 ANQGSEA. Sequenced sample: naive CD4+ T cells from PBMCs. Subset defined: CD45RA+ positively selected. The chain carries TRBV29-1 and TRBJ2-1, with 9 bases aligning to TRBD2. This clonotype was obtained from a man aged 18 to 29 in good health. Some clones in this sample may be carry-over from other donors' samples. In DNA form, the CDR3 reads TGCAGCGCCGCAAGTAGCGGGAGCAAACACTACAATGAGCAGTTCTTC. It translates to CSAASSGSKHYNEQFF.